This T cell receptor (beta chain) originates from a study of T cell responses to AZD1222 COVID-19 vaccine. Notes on the study in general: When two AZD1222 doses had been given, Spike-specific TCR breadth and depth rose. White British people made up most donors, females outnumbered males, and clonal diversity was possibly underestimated.

CDR1 SGHTA and CDR2 FQGNSA come from the germline V gene. Trimming cost V 1 base and J 4 bases, with 5 bases left between them. The length of the CDR3 is 13 residues. Sequencing was performed with immunoSEQ multiplex PCR; in TCRdb, only in-frame clones are kept and a portion is missing. The sample contains roughly 67,000 clones, about 90% of which appear only once. On this clone: Its antigen is not known.

The sequence was collected from an adult in good health. The J gene is TRBJ2-1, the V gene TRBV7-2, with D unclear. The sequenced sample was peripheral blood, obtained on day 0 of AZD1222 vaccination. Written as DNA, the CDR3 is TGTGCCAGCAGCTTAGATGGGTACAATGAGCAGTTCTTC. Amino acids: CASSLDGYNEQFF.